These 17 T cell receptor beta chains were sequenced from one sample in a study of neoadjuvant anti-PD-1 for oral cavity cancer. Method: immunoSEQ multiplex PCR; TCRdb's copy keeps in-frame clones and lacks some. The data show 80,000 to 95,000 clones, approximately 80% seen once. Specimen: PBMCs, collected before nivolumab (anti-PD-1) treatment. The receptors were gathered from a person aged 35 to 85 with oral cavity squamous cell carcinoma.

The chain links TRBV5-1 to TRBJ2-1; 13 nucleotides match TRBD2. Germline lookup yields CDR1 SGHRS and CDR2 YFSETQ. V gave up 4 bases and J gave up 7 bases; unmatched junction bases: 8. The CDR3 loop spans 16 amino acids. The CDR3 loop is CASSPGLAGVKNEQFF. The CDR3 DNA is TGCGCCAGCAGCCCTGGACTAGCGGGAGTAAAGAATGAGCAGTTCTTC.

The V and J genes are TRBV2 and TRBJ2-1; 10 bases line up with TRBD2. This CDR3 has 16 amino acids. Germline lookup yields CDR1 SNHLY and CDR2 FYNNEI. Losses at the gene ends were 0 bases for V and 15 bases for J; bases not matched to a gene: 14. The chain's CDR3 is CASSEAGGTSVRRTFF. DNA for the CDR3: TGTGCCAGCAGTGAAGCGGGGGGGACTAGCGTAAGAAGAACGTTCTTC.

This chain links TRBV5-6 with TRBJ1-5; TRBD1 might be the D (6 bases). The CDR3 is made up of 14 amino acids. V lost 0 bases and J 4 bases, leaving 8 bases between the germline ends. CDR1 SGHDT and CDR2 YYEEEE come from the germline V gene. The CDR3 DNA sequence: TGTGCCAGCAGCTTGGGACAGGTTAATCAGCCCCAGCATTTT. Translation gives CASSLGQVNQPQHF. The full variable domain, with the rest looked up from reference TRBV5-6 and TRBJ1-5, is DAGVTQSPTHLIKTRGQQVTLRCSPKSGHDTVSWYQQALGQGPQFIFQYYEEEERQRGNFPDRFSGHQFPNYSSELNVNALLLGDSALYLCASSLGQVNQPQHFGDGTRLSIL.

The rearrangement links TRBV5-4 to TRBJ1-5; tentative D call: TRBD1 (6 bases). Between the trimmed V and J ends, which lost 5 bases and 6 bases, there was a span of 30 bases. The CDR3 is 19 residues long. Germline assignment: CDR1 SGHNT and CDR2 YYREEE (reference sequence). CDR3 nucleotide sequence: TGTGCCAGCAGACCAAACTCGGGGGGCGCCGAGGGCCTAAGTCAGCCCCAGCATTTT. Translated: CASRPNSGGAEGLSQPQHF.

CDR3 coding DNA: TGCGCCAGCAGCTTGGCCCTATTGGGCACTGAAGCTTTCTTT. Residues: CASSLALLGTEAFF. V gene TRBV5-1 combines with J gene TRBJ1-1; no definite D call. Germline assignment: CDR1 SGHRS and CDR2 YFSETQ. CDR3 size: 14 residues. V gave up 0 bases and J gave up 4 bases, with 10 bases separating them.

This chain uses TRBV5-1 with TRBJ1-5, with D hard to call. The V end lost 4 bases, the J end lost 0 bases, and 17 bases lay between the germline ends. This CDR3 region has 17 residues. Germline V lookup: CDR1 SGHRS, CDR2 YFSETQ. The CDR3: CASSPGVWGYSNQPQHF. The CDR3 nucleotides are TGCGCCAGCAGCCCCGGCGTGTGGGGTTATAGCAATCAGCCCCAGCATTTT.

The genes are TRBV5-1 and TRBJ1-1, with TRBD1 matching 8 bases. The CDR3 consists of 15 residues. Germline lookup yields CDR1 SGHRS and CDR2 YFSETQ. Trimming at V came to 4 bases and at J to 1 base, leaving 6 bases not matched to a gene. CDR3 loop: CASSEDGTGNTEAFF. The CDR3 region has the DNA TGCGCCAGCAGCGAAGACGGGACAGGGAACACTGAAGCTTTCTTT.

The chain is built from TRBV21-1 and TRBJ2-7; the table's D call of TRBD2 was not tested on the DNA. TRBV21-1 is a known pseudogene. The CDR3 is 17 amino acids. CDR3 amino acids: CASSTQREAHHSYEQYF. The CDR3 DNA follows: TGTGCCAGCAGCACCCAGCGGGAGGCACACCACTCCTACGAGCAGTACTTC.

This sequence joins TRBV11-2 and TRBJ2-7; D possibly corresponds to TRBD1 (5 bases). V dropped 1 base and J dropped 4 bases, with 11 bases sitting between them. The CDR3 covers 14 residues. The germline V gene encodes CDR1 SGHAT and CDR2 FQNNGV. This CDR3 reads CASSLAGSTYEQYF. CDR3 nucleotides: TGTGCCAGCAGCTTAGCAGGGTCCACTTACGAGCAGTACTTC.

The genes are TRBV6-5 and TRBJ1-2; no clear D. V was pared by 6 bases and J by 4 bases, with 9 bases between. Per the germline V gene, CDR1 is MNHEY and CDR2 is SVGAGI. The CDR3 is 12 residues long. CDR3 protein: CASRETFYGYTF. CDR3 in DNA: TGTGCCAGCAGGGAGACCTTCTATGGCTACACCTTC.

This clone was seen once. V and J are TRBV30 and TRBJ2-2; 7 bases fit TRBD1. After removal of 1 base from V and 7 bases from J, the junction contained 3 bases not matched to a gene. CDR1 is GTSNPN, CDR2 SVGIG, per germline (reference sequence). This CDR3 is built from 13 residues. The CDR3 DNA sequence: TGTGCCTGGAGTGACAGGGGTAACGGGGAGCTGTTTTTT. Translating it yields CAWSDRGNGELFF.

This clone showed up just a few times. The chain recombines TRBV6-5 with TRBJ2-5; 14 nucleotides match TRBD2. The J segment lost 3 bases and the V segment lost 4 bases, leaving 1 base of the junction unmatched. Per germline, CDR1 MNHEY and CDR2 SVGAGI. The CDR3 is 15 amino acids. CDR3 residues: CASSSGLAGEETQYF. The CDR3 DNA is TGTGCCAGCAGTTCGGGACTAGCGGGAGAAGAGACCCAGTACTTC.

The chain recombines TRBV19 with TRBJ2-1; 7 bases line up with TRBD1. V lost 6 bases and J lost 7; bases outside the gene matches: 6. The CDR3 length is 13 residues. Germline V gene sequence: CDR1 LNHDA, CDR2 SQIVND (reference sequence). CDR3 sequence reads: CASSTQGPNEQFF. CDR3 bases: TGTGCCAGTAGCACACAGGGGCCGAATGAGCAGTTCTTC.

V usage is TRBV28 and J usage is TRBJ2-7, with 9 bases matching TRBD1. The CDR3 is made up of 15 amino acids. CDR1 is MDHEN, CDR2 SYDVKM, per germline. The trim removed 6 bases at V and 2 bases at J, leaving 8 bases unmatched. The CDR3 DNA follows: TGTGCCAGCAGATCCTTGGACAGGGGTGCCTACGAGCAGTACTTC. Translating it yields CASRSLDRGAYEQYF.

The chain uses TRBV5-1 and TRBJ1-3; no firm D call. The CDR3 is 14 residues long. Germline CDR1 reads SGHRS; CDR2 reads YFSETQ. Trimming stripped 0 bases from V and 6 bases from J, with 10 bases between. In nucleotides, the CDR3 is TGCGCCAGCAGCTTGGAGGGTTCCGCAAACACCATATATTTT. Translation: CASSLEGSANTIYF.

The chain employs TRBV7-9 and TRBJ1-1; D perhaps matches TRBD1 (5 bases). There are 14 residues in the CDR3. V was shortened by 5 bases and J by 5 bases, with 15 bases between the two germline ends. The V gene's germline CDR1 is SEHNR and CDR2 FQNEAQ (reference sequence). The DNA of the CDR3 is TGTGCCAGCAGCCAGGACCCTGGGGGAACTGAAGCTTTCTTT. The encoded protein is CASSQDPGGTEAFF.

This chain uses TRBV30 with TRBJ1-5; D perhaps matches TRBD1 (6 bases). V shed 1 base and J shed 7 bases, with 14 bases lying between them. CDR3 length: 14 residues. CDR1 and CDR2 (germline): GTSNPN, SVGIG (reference sequence). In nucleotides, the CDR3 is TGTGCCTGGAGTGGGAGGGGGGTGGAGCAGCCCCAGCATTTT. Translation: CAWSGRGVEQPQHF.